This T cell receptor beta chain was identified during a study of T cell responses to AZD1222 COVID-19 vaccine. Whole-study context: It was second doses at about 4 or about 12 weeks that were pooled.

About this clone: The antigen remains unidentified.

The protocol was immunoSEQ multiplex PCR, while the TCRdb copy is restricted to in-frame clones and leaves out a portion. The data hold 120,000 or so clones, with 81% observed a single time. Broader study findings: Two AZD1222 administrations were followed by greater Spike-specific TCR breadth and depth. Vaccine-associated CD4 TCRs ranged over spike, dominating at 160-218 and 743-854.

The germline CDR1 and CDR2 sequences are SGHTA and FQGTGA. This CDR3 comprises 19 residues. V lost 5 bases, J lost 1 base, and 12 bases stayed unmatched. Sequencing was performed on peripheral blood, taken on day 0 of AZD1222 vaccination. This receptor was taken from an adult in good health. The chain joins TRBV7-3 to TRBJ2-3; TRBD2 matches 13 bases. The CDR3 nucleotides read TGTGCCAGCAGCCCTAATCCCGGACTAGCGGGGGAGCGCACAGATACGCAGTATTTT. Residues: CASSPNPGLAGERTDTQYF.